This is a list of T cell receptor beta chains from one sample in a study of identifying expanded T cells in peripheral blood. Clones were read by immunoSEQ multiplex PCR, and TCRdb kept only the in-frame ones, dropping some. This repertoire shows some 95,000 clones, around 90% found once; its top ten account for approximately 6%. The specimen sequenced was blood. The receptors shown here come from a person aged 18 to 69 in good health. Both conserved end residues are part of each CDR3. A D gene is named only where the DNA matches it firmly. Rows give clone size only sometimes, using once, few, many, or a class for an expanded clone.

j_gene,v_gene,abundance,d_gene,CDR3aa,CDR3nt
TRBJ2-7,TRBV4-2,-,-,CASSQQTGIHEQYF,TGTGCCAGCAGCCAACAAACAGGGATCCACGAGCAGTACTTC
TRBJ1-2,TRBV5-4,-,TRBD1,CASSSRRTTGGYGYTF,TGTGCCAGCAGTTCGAGGAGGACGACAGGGGGCTATGGCTACACCTTC
TRBJ1-2,TRBV7-9,-,-,CASNPLRATGYYGYTF,TGCGCCAGCAACCCACTGAGGGCTACAGGGTACTATGGCTACACCTTC
TRBJ1-2,TRBV7-6,-,TRBD1,CASSSIQGDGYTF,TGTGCCAGCAGCTCAATACAGGGGGATGGCTACACCTTC
TRBJ1-5,TRBV27,-,-,CASTKRGGASNQPQHF,TGTGCCAGCACCAAAAGGGGGGGGGCGAGCAATCAGCCCCAGCATTTT
TRBJ2-7,TRBV7-6,-,TRBD2,CASSLVAGDSYEQYF,TGTGCCAGCAGCTTAGTGGCGGGGGACTCCTACGAGCAGTACTTC
TRBJ1-4,TRBV2,-,-,CASSSGLTNEKLFF,TGTGCCAGCAGTTCAGGATTAACTAATGAAAAACTGTTTTTT
TRBJ1-3,TRBV2,-,-,CASSDGGTIYF,TGTGCCAGCTCGGACGGAGGGACCATATATTTT
TRBJ2-7,TRBV18,-,-,CASSPAAGPYEQYF,TGTGCCAGCTCACCAGCAGCCGGCCCGTACGAGCAGTACTTC
TRBJ1-6,TRBV5-1,-,-,CASSSGEYNSPPHF,TGCGCCAGCAGCTCAGGGGAATATAATTCACCCCCCCACTTT
TRBJ2-3,TRBV10-3,-,TRBD1,CAIRPTYEGAWGTDTQYF,TGTGCCATCAGGCCCACCTACGAGGGGGCCTGGGGCACAGATACGCAGTATTTT
TRBJ2-2,TRBV27,-,-,CASSLGFDTGELFF,TGTGCCAGCAGTTTAGGCTTCGACACCGGGGAGCTGTTTTTT
TRBJ2-7,TRBV29-1,-,-,CSVYLGTSAYEQYF,TGCAGCGTATACTTGGGAACCTCAGCCTACGAGCAGTACTTC
TRBJ2-3,TRBV29-1,-,-,CSVVRASTITDTQYF,TGCAGCGTTGTTCGGGCTAGCACCATCACAGATACGCAGTATTTT
TRBJ2-3,TRBV29-1,-,-,CSVGRGLTDTQYF,TGCAGCGTTGGCAGGGGCTTGACAGATACGCAGTATTTT
TRBJ1-5,TRBV7-8,-,-,CASSLNVGEGNQPQHF,TGTGCCAGCAGCTTAAATGTCGGAGAGGGCAATCAGCCCCAGCATTTT
TRBJ1-2,TRBV29-1,-,TRBD1,CSVDRVGSGYGYTF,TGCAGCGTAGACAGGGTGGGAAGTGGCTATGGCTACACCTTC
TRBJ1-1,TRBV5-1,-,-,CASSLMGEGGTEAFF,TGCGCCAGCAGCTTAATGGGGGAAGGGGGCACTGAAGCTTTCTTT
TRBJ2-1,TRBV7-7,-,TRBD2,CASSLGPGGNGNEQFF,TGTGCCAGCAGCTTAGGCCCGGGGGGGAATGGGAATGAGCAGTTCTTC
TRBJ2-1,TRBV27,-,-,CAISDRYHLATAYYNEQFF,TGTGCCATATCAGACAGGTACCATTTGGCCACAGCGTACTACAATGAGCAGTTCTTC
TRBJ1-1,TRBV2,-,TRBD1,CASSGPTGWNTEAFF,TGTGCCAGCAGCGGCCCGACAGGGTGGAACACTGAAGCTTTCTTT
TRBJ2-1,TRBV5-8,-,TRBD1,CASSLRTGGVNEQFF,TGTGCCAGCAGCTTGAGGACAGGGGGCGTCAATGAGCAGTTCTTC
TRBJ1-2,TRBV7-8,-,TRBD1,CASSPTGRGGYTF,TGTGCCAGCAGCCCGACAGGGCGTGGGGGCTACACCTTC
TRBJ1-2,TRBV19,-,-,CASSIANSPGGYYGYTF,TGTGCCAGTAGTATTGCTAACTCCCCGGGGGGATACTATGGCTACACCTTC
TRBJ1-1,TRBV13,-,-,CASSLDRTTEAFF,TGTGCCAGCAGCTTGGACCGAACCACTGAAGCTTTCTTT
TRBJ1-1,TRBV7-2,-,-,CASLLAENTEAFF,TGTGCCAGTCTCTTGGCAGAGAACACTGAAGCTTTCTTT
TRBJ1-2,TRBV19,-,-,CASSPVRVSIDGYTF,TGTGCCAGTAGTCCCGTCAGGGTTTCAATCGATGGCTACACCTTC
TRBJ1-1,TRBV11-1,-,-,CASSPWGGANTEAFF,TGTGCCAGCAGTCCCTGGGGGGGGGCGAACACTGAAGCTTTCTTT
TRBJ1-1,TRBV10-3,once,TRBD1,CAISVTGGGPGEAFF,TGTGCCATCAGTGTAACAGGGGGAGGGCCCGGGGAAGCTTTCTTT
TRBJ2-5,TRBV5-1,-,-,CASRLHPTQETQYF,TGCGCCAGCAGGCTACATCCTACTCAGGAGACCCAGTACTTC
TRBJ1-2,TRBV7-2,-,-,CASSLGQGLAYGYTF,TGTGCCAGCAGCTTAGGGCAGGGTCTTGCCTATGGCTACACCTTC
TRBJ1-2,TRBV5-4,-,TRBD1,CASSLGAGGASNYGYTF,TGTGCCAGCAGCTTGGGGGCAGGGGGCGCATCTAACTATGGCTACACCTTC
TRBJ1-2,TRBV5-1,-,-,CASSFGTGNYGYTF,TGCGCCAGCAGCTTCGGGACGGGCAACTATGGCTACACCTTC
TRBJ1-2,TRBV19,-,TRBD1,CASSPPDRAFGYGYTF,TGTGCCAGTAGCCCCCCCGACAGGGCTTTTGGCTATGGCTACACCTTC
TRBJ2-7,TRBV10-1,-,TRBD2,CASSDPWTSGSQYEQYF,TGCGCCAGCAGTGACCCGTGGACTAGCGGGAGTCAGTACGAGCAGTACTTC
TRBJ1-4,TRBV30,-,TRBD1,CAWSGKQGIREKLFF,TGTGCCTGGAGTGGGAAACAGGGGATTCGGGAAAAACTGTTTTTT
TRBJ1-2,TRBV5-6,-,-,CASSLGGQVDYGYTF,TGTGCCAGCAGCTTGGGGGGGCAAGTGGACTATGGCTACACCTTC
TRBJ1-2,TRBV29-1,-,TRBD1,CSARQGGYTF,TGCAGCGCCCGACAGGGAGGCTACACCTTC
TRBJ1-3,TRBV5-8,once,-,CASSIWDTIYF,TGTGCCAGCAGCATCTGGGACACCATATATTTT
TRBJ2-7,TRBV25-1,few,TRBD2,CASSADDIAGWTNYEQYF,TGTGCCAGCAGTGCGGACGATATAGCGGGCTGGACCAACTACGAGCAGTACTTC
TRBJ1-2,TRBV7-9,few,TRBD1,CASSSTLGDSVYGYTF,TGTGCCAGCAGCTCGACTCTCGGGGACAGCGTATATGGCTACACCTTC
TRBJ1-1,TRBV5-1,few,TRBD1,CASTRDRSNTEAFF,TGCGCCAGCACCCGGGACAGGTCGAACACTGAAGCTTTCTTT
TRBJ2-2,TRBV30,-,-,CAWRMKVPTGELFF,TGTGCCTGGAGAATGAAAGTTCCTACCGGGGAGCTGTTTTTT
TRBJ2-1,TRBV4-2,-,TRBD1,CASSQEGGQGQVLYNEQFF,TGTGCCAGCAGCCAAGAAGGGGGACAGGGGCAGGTTCTCTACAATGAGCAGTTCTTC
TRBJ1-1,TRBV5-1,-,-,CASSLGGENTEAFF,TGCGCCAGCAGCTTGGGGGGAGAGAACACTGAAGCTTTCTTT
TRBJ1-1,TRBV4-3,-,-,CASSQKRGNTEAFF,TGCGCCAGCAGCCAAAAAAGGGGCAACACTGAAGCTTTCTTT
TRBJ2-1,TRBV5-1,-,-,CASSLAGVSYNEQFF,TGCGCCAGCAGCTTGGCCGGGGTGTCCTACAATGAGCAGTTCTTC
TRBJ2-3,TRBV4-3,-,-,CASSQSGGTDTQYF,TGCGCCAGCAGCCAGTCAGGGGGCACAGATACGCAGTATTTT
TRBJ1-5,TRBV6-1,-,-,CASSLSEDQPQHF,TGTGCCAGCTCATTATCAGAGGATCAGCCCCAGCATTTT
TRBJ2-3,TRBV5-1,-,TRBD2,CASSPGGAQVDTQYF,TGCGCCAGCAGCCCCGGGGGGGCCCAGGTTGATACGCAGTATTTT
TRBJ1-4,TRBV7-2,-,-,CASSYGGGTNEKLFF,TGTGCCAGCAGTTATGGAGGTGGGACTAATGAAAAACTGTTTTTT
TRBJ2-2,TRBV7-4,-,TRBD1,CASSQDRVRIRPYTGELFF,TGTGCCAGCAGCCAGGACAGGGTAAGGATACGGCCTTACACCGGGGAGCTGTTTTTT
TRBJ1-2,TRBV19,-,-,CASRQNYGYTF,TGTGCCAGCCGACAGAACTATGGCTACACCTTC
TRBJ2-1,TRBV4-3,-,TRBD2,CASSQGLAGQGAINEQFF,TGCGCCAGCAGCCAAGGACTAGCGGGCCAGGGGGCGATCAATGAGCAGTTCTTC
TRBJ2-7,TRBV2,-,TRBD1,CATRTGVLYEQYF,TGTGCCACCAGGACAGGGGTATTGTACGAGCAGTACTTC
TRBJ2-1,TRBV6-1,-,TRBD1,CASSATGTAARGNEQFF,TGTGCCAGCAGTGCAACCGGGACAGCTGCGAGGGGCAATGAGCAGTTCTTC
TRBJ2-5,TRBV6-6,few,TRBD1,CASSPRRGYQETQYF,TGTGCCAGCAGTCCGCGCAGGGGGTACCAAGAGACCCAGTACTTC
TRBJ2-3,TRBV4-1,-,-,CASSQLQPTDTQYF,TGCGCCAGCAGCCAATTACAGCCCACAGATACGCAGTATTTT
TRBJ1-2,TRBV12-5,-,-,CASAPNPYGYTF,TGTGCTAGTGCCCCCAACCCCTATGGCTACACCTTC
TRBJ1-2,TRBV18,once,-,CASSPKSRANYGYTF,TGTGCCAGCTCACCCAAAAGCAGAGCTAACTATGGCTACACCTTC